The clone carrying this TCR beta chain was seen a single time. These data originate in a study of blood T cell repertoires in COVID-19. Study-level background: The origin of the acute and convalescent COVID-19 samples was the United States, Italy and Spain. The cDNA or gDNA used as material had been derived from T cells, B-cell-depleted T cells, or PBMCs.

The V and J ends lost 8 bases and 6 bases, in that order; junction bases with no gene match: 7. The germline V gene has CDR1 ENHRY and CDR2 SYGVKD. The CDR3 runs to 14 residues. Per the study methods: Amplification from reference gene primers served as the basis for estimated nucleated cell counts. The method was immunoSEQ multiplex PCR; TCRdb's version includes in-frame clones alone and lacks a portion of them. V, J and clone size reflect that table, while D and trimming were determined from the DNA. Of around 80,000 clones listed, around nine tenths were seen once; the top ten hold about 0.56%. The source of this sequence is a man aged 60-69 years with acute or convalescent COVID-19. The rearrangement uses TRBV10-3 and TRBJ2-3; TRBD2 matches 11 bases. Sequenced sample: peripheral blood. CDR3 in DNA: TGTGCCATCGGATCCGGGACTAGCGGTGATACGCAGTATTTT. Amino acids: CAIGSGTSGDTQYF.